These T cell receptor beta chains were read from a single sample in a study of blood T cell repertoires in COVID-19. Profiling relied on immunoSEQ multiplex PCR, and the TCRdb table lists in-frame clones only, not all of them. The profile shows some 51,000 clones, over 75% of them singletons. The sequenced material came from peripheral blood. These receptors all come from a man aged 35-49 years with acute or convalescent COVID-19. CDR3s include the opening cysteine and the closing phenylalanine or tryptophan. A D gene is named only where the DNA matches it firmly. Rows give clone size only sometimes, using once, few, many, or a class for an expanded clone.

TRBV9	NA	TRBJ2-5	TRBD2	TGTGCCAGCAGCTCCACTCTCCCGGGACTAGCGGGAGGGCGAGAGACCCAGTACTTC	CASSSTLPGLAGGRETQYF
TRBV19	NA	TRBJ2-7	NA	TGTGCCAGTAGGGGGGCCACCTCCTACGAGCAGTACTTC	CASRGATSYEQYF
TRBV30	NA	TRBJ2-1	TRBD2	TGTGCCTGGAGTACGGGGGGGACCTACAATGAGCAGTTCTTC	CAWSTGGTYNEQFF
TRBV5-1	once	TRBJ2-5	TRBD2	TGCGCCAGCAGCTTGGGACGAAGGGGAGGGCAGACCCAGTACTTC	CASSLGRRGGQTQYF
TRBV6-5	NA	TRBJ2-7	NA	TGTGCCAGCAGCCGCAAGGGTCAGGGCCACGAGCAGTACTTC	CASSRKGQGHEQYF
TRBV28	once	TRBJ1-2	TRBD1	TGTGCCAGCACTCATGGGGCAGGGGGCGGCTACACCTTC	CASTHGAGGGYTF
TRBV10-1	NA	TRBJ2-3	NA	TGCGCCAGCGCCGACGGCGGGAGCACAGATACGCAGTATTTT	CASADGGSTDTQYF
TRBV7-2	NA	TRBJ2-6	TRBD2	TGTGCCAGCAGCTTACGCGGACTAGCGGGAGGGGTTGGGGCCAACGTCCTGACTTTC	CASSLRGLAGGVGANVLTF
TRBV10-3	NA	TRBJ2-2	NA	TGTGCCATCAGCCCCTCCAGGGCCTCCACCGGGGAGCTGTTTTTT	CAISPSRASTGELFF
TRBV14	NA	TRBJ1-1	NA	TGTGCCAGCAGCCCGATCGGACAGTTGAACACTGAAGCTTTCTTT	CASSPIGQLNTEAFF
TRBV6-5	NA	TRBJ2-5	NA	TGTGCCAGCAGTCGCGGGACAGCGGGTGAGACCCAGTACTTC	CASSRGTAGETQYF
TRBV2	NA	TRBJ2-3	TRBD1	TGTGCCAGCAGCGGGATGACAGGGTTCCCCACAGATACGCAGTATTTT	CASSGMTGFPTDTQYF
TRBV6-5	NA	TRBJ1-6	TRBD1	TGTGCCGGTACCGTCGGGGGACAGGTGAATTCACCCCTCCACTTT	CAGTVGGQVNSPLHF
TRBV7-2	NA	TRBJ2-7	TRBD2	TGTGCCAGCAGCGTGACTAGCGGGGAATACGAGCAGTACTTC	CASSVTSGEYEQYF
TRBV6-5	NA	TRBJ1-5	TRBD1	TGTGCCAGCAGTTTGGACAGGGGAGGGAATCAGCCCCAGCATTTT	CASSLDRGGNQPQHF
TRBV6-6	NA	TRBJ1-1	NA	TGTGCCAGCAGTGAGCTCGGCACTGAAGCTTTCTTT	CASSELGTEAFF
TRBV24-1	NA	TRBJ2-5	TRBD1	TGTGCCACCAGTGATCAAGGGACAGGCCAAGAGACCCAGTACTTC	CATSDQGTGQETQYF
TRBV11-2	few	TRBJ2-7	NA	TGTGCCAGCAGCTCCGGACACGTCGAGCAGTACTTC	CASSSGHVEQYF
TRBV19	NA	TRBJ1-1	NA	TGTGCCAGTATAAGCAAGGGGCAAGCTTTCTTT	CASISKGQAFF
TRBV28	NA	TRBJ1-2	NA	TGTGCCAGCAGTTTGGGAGCCCTCGGCTACACCTTC	CASSLGALGYTF
TRBV7-2	NA	TRBJ2-3	TRBD2	TGTGCCAGCAGCTTCCCTAGGGCTAGCGGGAGGGCCTACGATACGCAGTATTTT	CASSFPRASGRAYDTQYF
TRBV7-9	NA	TRBJ2-7	NA	TGTGCCAGCAGCTTAGCTCGGGGGACCTACGAGCAGTACTTC	CASSLARGTYEQYF
TRBV19	NA	TRBJ1-1	NA	TGTGCCAGTAGTAGCAATCCGAGGGCTTTCTTT	CASSSNPRAFF
TRBV6-5	NA	TRBJ2-1	TRBD2	TGTGCCAGCAGTTACCCGGTAGCGGGAGGTTCCGAGCAGTTCTTC	CASSYPVAGGSEQFF
TRBV5-1	NA	TRBJ1-3	NA	TGCGCCAGCAGCTTGTGGGCTGGTGGAGGAAACACCATATATTTT	CASSLWAGGGNTIYF
TRBV11-2	once	TRBJ2-1	TRBD2	TGTGCCAGCAGACGAGGACTAGCGGGAGAATTGGCTTACAATGAGCAGTTCTTC	CASRRGLAGELAYNEQFF
TRBV11-3	NA	TRBJ2-1	TRBD2	TGTGCCAGCAGCCGAACTAGCGGTTTTGACAATGAGCAGTTCTTC	CASSRTSGFDNEQFF
TRBV14	once	TRBJ2-2	NA	TGTGCCAGCAGCCAAGACGGAGGACCTGGGGAGCTGTTTTTT	CASSQDGGPGELFF
TRBV7-2	once	TRBJ1-1	NA	TGTGCCAGCAGCCGGCAGACAGGGAACACTGAAGCTTTCTTT	CASSRQTGNTEAFF
TRBV5-4	NA	TRBJ1-1	TRBD1	TGTGCCAGCAGCCCGGGACAGGGGGCGGGAACTGAAGCTTTCTTT	CASSPGQGAGTEAFF
TRBV2	NA	TRBJ2-3	NA	TGTGCCAGCAACCGAAGGGGGGGCCGGGATCGGGGAGATACGCAGTATTTT	CASNRRGGRDRGDTQYF
TRBV7-2	NA	TRBJ1-2	TRBD1	TGTGCCAGCAGCCCGGGACAGGGGGCGCACTATGGCTACACCTTC	CASSPGQGAHYGYTF